This is a list of T cell receptor beta chains from one sample in a study of T cell responses to AZD1222 COVID-19 vaccine. Sequencing was performed with immunoSEQ multiplex PCR; in TCRdb, only in-frame clones are kept and a portion is missing. This repertoire shows more than 120,000 clones, 92% found once; its top ten account for approximately 9%. The sequenced sample was peripheral blood, obtained 28 days after the second AZD1222 dose. The receptors originated from an adult who received the AZD1222 COVID-19 vaccine. Each CDR3 is given with its conserved first and last residue. Each record gives: V gene, D gene, J gene, clone size, CDR3 protein, CDR3 DNA. The D gene is left open where the match is weak. Expanded clones get a size class; other rows say once, few or many, or leave the size out.

V: TRBV4-3
D: .
J: TRBJ2-2
size: .
CDR3: CASSQGYIWGNPPNTGELFF
DNA: TGCGCCAGCAGCCAAGGCTATATATGGGGGAACCCCCCTAACACCGGGGAGCTGTTTTTT

V: TRBV19
D: .
J: TRBJ1-2
size: .
CDR3: CASSIDGNYGYTF
DNA: TGTGCCAGTAGTATTGACGGTAACTATGGCTACACCTTC

V: TRBV27
D: .
J: TRBJ2-5
size: .
CDR3: CASSLLGPRETQYF
DNA: TGTGCCAGCAGTTTATTAGGCCCAAGGGAGACCCAGTACTTC

V: TRBV6-5
D: .
J: TRBJ2-3
size: once
CDR3: CAARTALSDTQYF
DNA: TGTGCCGCGCGGACAGCCTTATCAGATACGCAGTATTTT

V: TRBV19
D: .
J: TRBJ1-2
size: .
CDR3: CASSISQSNYGYTF
DNA: TGTGCCAGTAGTATTTCCCAAAGCAACTATGGCTACACCTTC

V: TRBV7-2
D: .
J: TRBJ2-7
size: .
CDR3: CASGLQFGSSYEQYF
DNA: TGTGCCAGCGGACTTCAGTTTGGGTCCTCCTACGAGCAGTACTTC

V: TRBV4-1
D: .
J: TRBJ1-6
size: .
CDR3: CASSQVEGGSYNSPLHF
DNA: TGCGCCAGCAGCCAAGTCGAGGGGGGCTCCTATAATTCACCCCTCCACTTT

V: TRBV7-9
D: TRBD1
J: TRBJ1-1
size: .
CDR3: CASSSGQGNTEAFF
DNA: TGTGCCAGCAGCTCGGGACAGGGTAACACTGAAGCTTTCTTT

V: TRBV5-1
D: .
J: TRBJ2-3
size: .
CDR3: CASSLAFTRPDTQYF
DNA: TGCGCCAGCAGCTTGGCCTTTACTAGACCAGATACGCAGTATTTT

V: TRBV10-3
D: TRBD2
J: TRBJ2-5
size: .
CDR3: CAISGGTSGLQETQYF
DNA: TGTGCCATCAGTGGTGGAACTAGCGGACTCCAAGAGACCCAGTACTTC

V: TRBV5-1
D: .
J: TRBJ1-1
size: .
CDR3: CASSLANRNTEAFF
DNA: TGCGCCAGCAGCTTGGCCAACAGGAACACTGAAGCTTTCTTT

V: TRBV7-8
D: .
J: TRBJ2-5
size: .
CDR3: CASTGTAWGAVYQETQYF
DNA: TGTGCCAGCACCGGGACTGCTTGGGGAGCCGTTTACCAAGAGACCCAGTACTTC

V: TRBV19
D: .
J: TRBJ2-2
size: .
CDR3: CASKYGSQNTGELFF
DNA: TGTGCCAGTAAGTACGGCAGTCAGAACACCGGGGAGCTGTTTTTT

V: TRBV20-1
D: .
J: TRBJ1-2
size: .
CDR3: CSTREFYGYTF
DNA: TGCAGTACCCGGGAGTTCTATGGCTACACCTTC

V: TRBV19
D: TRBD1
J: TRBJ1-2
size: .
CDR3: CASSMSRGQSYGYTF
DNA: TGTGCCAGTAGTATGTCCAGGGGGCAGAGCTATGGCTACACCTTC

V: TRBV7-8
D: TRBD1
J: TRBJ2-1
size: once
CDR3: CASTVTGDRGYNEQFF
DNA: TGTGCCAGCACCGTAACAGGGGACAGGGGTTATAATGAGCAGTTCTTC

V: TRBV28
D: .
J: TRBJ1-2
size: once
CDR3: CASSRTEYGYTF
DNA: TGTGCCAGCAGCAGAACAGAGTATGGCTACACCTTC

V: TRBV19
D: .
J: TRBJ2-7
size: .
CDR3: CASSPRREFVHEQYF
DNA: TGTGCCAGTAGCCCCCGCAGGGAGTTTGTCCACGAGCAGTACTTC

V: TRBV2
D: .
J: TRBJ1-3
size: .
CDR3: CASSPWEGNTIYF
DNA: TGTGCCAGCAGTCCTTGGGAAGGAAACACCATATATTTT

V: TRBV7-9
D: .
J: TRBJ1-5
size: .
CDR3: CASSPGVGNQPQHF
DNA: TGTGCCAGCAGCCCAGGGGTTGGGAATCAGCCCCAGCATTTT

V: TRBV30
D: .
J: TRBJ1-1
size: .
CDR3: CAWSVPQAYTEAFF
DNA: TGTGCCTGGAGTGTACCCCAGGCCTACACTGAAGCTTTCTTT

V: TRBV7-3
D: .
J: TRBJ2-1
size: .
CDR3: CASSLIVGNNEQFF
DNA: TGTGCCAGCAGCTTAATTGTGGGTAACAATGAGCAGTTCTTC

V: TRBV29-1
D: TRBD1
J: TRBJ1-2
size: .
CDR3: CSVESGTVIGYTF
DNA: TGCAGCGTTGAATCCGGGACAGTCATCGGCTACACCTTC

V: TRBV30
D: .
J: TRBJ1-5
size: .
CDR3: CAWSTGRGGPRSNQPQHF
DNA: TGTGCCTGGAGTACCGGGAGGGGGGGACCCAGAAGCAATCAGCCCCAGCATTTT

V: TRBV6-6
D: .
J: TRBJ2-1
size: .
CDR3: CASSPLNEQFF
DNA: TGTGCCAGCAGTCCACTCAATGAGCAGTTCTTC

V: TRBV4-3
D: .
J: TRBJ1-3
size: few
CDR3: CASSQDKWPASSGNTIYF
DNA: TGCGCCAGCAGCCAAGATAAATGGCCAGCGAGCTCTGGAAACACCATATATTTT

V: TRBV5-5
D: .
J: TRBJ2-2
size: few
CDR3: CASSGRTRNTGELFF
DNA: TGTGCCAGCAGCGGGAGGACCCGTAACACCGGGGAGCTGTTTTTT

V: TRBV7-9
D: .
J: TRBJ1-1
size: .
CDR3: CASSDTGSSNTEAFF
DNA: TGTGCCAGCAGCGATACAGGGAGTTCGAACACTGAAGCTTTCTTT

V: TRBV5-4
D: TRBD2
J: TRBJ2-2
size: .
CDR3: CASSSGGLTGELFF
DNA: TGTGCCAGCAGCAGCGGGGGACTCACCGGGGAGCTGTTTTTT

V: TRBV9
D: .
J: TRBJ1-4
size: .
CDR3: CASSVSGAVNEKLFF
DNA: TGTGCCAGCAGCGTAAGTGGGGCGGTGAATGAAAAACTGTTTTTT

V: TRBV30
D: TRBD2
J: TRBJ2-6
size: .
CDR3: CAWGLAGSGANVLTF
DNA: TGTGCCTGGGGACTAGCGGGCTCTGGGGCCAACGTCCTGACTTTC

V: TRBV4-2
D: .
J: TRBJ1-2
size: once
CDR3: CASSQDRSRSNGYTF
DNA: TGTGCCAGCAGCCAAGATCGCAGTCGGAGTAATGGCTACACCTTC

V: TRBV4-3
D: .
J: TRBJ1-5
size: .
CDR3: CASSQDRVRDQPQHF
DNA: TGCGCCAGCAGCCAAGACAGGGTAAGGGATCAGCCCCAGCATTTT

V: TRBV24-1
D: TRBD1
J: TRBJ2-1
size: .
CDR3: CATSGTGVEQFF
DNA: TGTGCCACCAGTGGGACAGGGGTTGAGCAGTTCTTC

V: TRBV6-2/TRBV6-3
D: .
J: TRBJ2-5
size: once
CDR3: CASSYGWDDEKETQYF
DNA: TGTGCCAGCAGTTACGGGTGGGACGACGAAAAAGAGACCCAGTACTTC

V: TRBV6-5
D: TRBD2
J: TRBJ2-5
size: .
CDR3: CATTSGITKETQYF
DNA: TGTGCCACGACTAGCGGGATAACGAAAGAGACCCAGTACTTC

V: TRBV7-9
D: .
J: TRBJ2-1
size: .
CDR3: CASSPGETFSYNEQFF
DNA: TGTGCCAGCAGCCCGGGGGAGACATTCTCCTACAATGAGCAGTTCTTC

V: TRBV7-9
D: TRBD1
J: TRBJ1-4
size: .
CDR3: CASSLTGGNEKLFF
DNA: TGTGCCAGCAGCTTAACAGGGGGTAATGAAAAACTGTTTTTT

V: TRBV19
D: TRBD1
J: TRBJ1-2
size: .
CDR3: CASSPTGTANYGYTF
DNA: TGTGCCAGTAGTCCAACCGGGACAGCTAACTATGGCTACACCTTC

V: TRBV6-5
D: .
J: TRBJ1-1
size: .
CDR3: CASSSQRATEAFF
DNA: TGTGCCAGCAGTTCACAGCGGGCCACTGAAGCTTTCTTT

V: TRBV21-1
D: .
J: TRBJ2-2
size: .
CDR3: CAWPLLVAGELTGELFF
DNA: TGTGCCTGGCCACTATTAGTAGCGGGAGAACTGACCGGGGAGCTGTTTTTT

V: TRBV6-5
D: TRBD2
J: TRBJ2-5
size: .
CDR3: CASTQAGWETQYF
DNA: TGTGCCAGCACCCAAGCGGGGTGGGAGACCCAGTACTTC

V: TRBV7-2
D: TRBD1
J: TRBJ1-2
size: .
CDR3: CASRLQGLYGYTF
DNA: TGTGCCAGCAGACTACAGGGGCTCTATGGCTACACCTTC

V: TRBV11-2
D: .
J: TRBJ1-1
size: .
CDR3: CASSSGRPEAFF
DNA: TGTGCCAGCAGCTCAGGACGGCCCGAGGCTTTCTTT

V: TRBV7-8
D: TRBD2
J: TRBJ2-7
size: .
CDR3: CASSLVSSGNEQYF
DNA: TGTGCCAGCAGCTTAGTTTCTAGCGGGAACGAGCAGTACTTC

V: TRBV19
D: TRBD2
J: TRBJ2-3
size: .
CDR3: CASSIVLADTDTQYF
DNA: TGTGCCAGTAGTATAGTGCTAGCGGATACAGATACGCAGTATTTT

V: TRBV30
D: TRBD1
J: TRBJ1-1
size: .
CDR3: CAWSKTQGPYLNTEAFF
DNA: TGTGCCTGGAGTAAGACACAGGGGCCTTATTTGAACACTGAAGCTTTCTTT

V: TRBV10-3
D: .
J: TRBJ1-5
size: few
CDR3: CAISERQTNQPQHF
DNA: TGTGCCATCAGTGAGCGACAAACTAATCAGCCCCAGCATTTT